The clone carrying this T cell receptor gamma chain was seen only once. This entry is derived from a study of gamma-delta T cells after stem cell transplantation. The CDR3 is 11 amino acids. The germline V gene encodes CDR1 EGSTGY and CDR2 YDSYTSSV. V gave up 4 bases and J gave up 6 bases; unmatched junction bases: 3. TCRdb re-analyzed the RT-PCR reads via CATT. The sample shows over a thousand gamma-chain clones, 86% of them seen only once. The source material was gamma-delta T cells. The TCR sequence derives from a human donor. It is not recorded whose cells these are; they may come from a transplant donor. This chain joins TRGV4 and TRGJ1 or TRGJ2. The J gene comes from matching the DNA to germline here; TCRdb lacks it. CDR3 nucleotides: TGTGCCACCTGGGACCTTTATAAGAAACTCTTT. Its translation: CATWDLYKKLF.